These T cell receptor beta chains were read from a single sample in a study of CXCR3-negative and CXCR3-positive naive CD8 T cells. No DNA is given; TCRdb re-called the 5' RACE reads and lists each CDR3 protein once. This sample's table has about 89,000 distinct CDR3 sequences. The sequencing input was naive CXCR3+ CD8+ T cells from blood. The receptors derive from a human donor in good health. Some clones in this sample may be carry-over from other donors' samples. Each CDR3 is given with its conserved first and last residue.

J	V	CDR3
TRBJ2-1	TRBV9	CASNGQNLSSYNEQFF
TRBJ1-1	TRBV11-3	CASSLPGTGNTEAFF
TRBJ2-1	TRBV6-2/TRBV6-3	CASSYPTSGSLSSYNEQFF
TRBJ2-2	TRBV5-4	CASSVGLDTGELFF
TRBJ1-2	TRBV29-1	CSVETGGRGYTF
TRBJ2-7	TRBV29-1	CSVVGDGTSEQYF
TRBJ1-1	TRBV25-1	CASSGGRTEAFF
TRBJ2-2	TRBV28	CASSTYVDREQYNTGELFF
TRBJ2-1	TRBV6-5	CASSYTGVDNEQFF
TRBJ2-1	TRBV6-5	CASSWGNEQFF
TRBJ2-3	TRBV2	CASSTIPYMEIWTDTQYF
TRBJ2-1	TRBV4-1	CASSHLAGDYDEQFF
TRBJ2-7	TRBV11-3	CASSLDGTDPTYEQYF
TRBJ1-2	TRBV27	CASSWGTGVRGGYTF
TRBJ2-1	TRBV11-1	CASSLVGVTNEQFF
TRBJ2-5	TRBV14	CASSPRGSPAKETQYF
TRBJ1-5	TRBV15	CATSREDRGQYQPQHF
TRBJ1-5	TRBV15	CATSTSEGDNQPQHF
TRBJ2-7	TRBV7-6	CASSTTGGTGEQYF
TRBJ2-7	TRBV5-1	CASSFGIRGEQYF
TRBJ1-1	TRBV28	CASSLSPRQEATEAFF